These 21 T cell receptor beta chains were all obtained from the same sample, sequenced in a study of T cells after yellow fever vaccination (dated by TCRdb to the late 2010s). Libraries were prepared through 5' RACE. The instrument was an Illumina HiSeq 2500. TCRdb ran its own pipeline on the public reads, namely fastp trimming at Q25 and MiXCR clone calling, and kept in-frame beta chains. Merged by CDR3 protein, the rows form single entries marked with the most common genes and DNA. Within this sample are 150,000 to 200,000 distinct CDR3 sequences, with roughly 6.2% of them counted one time only. The top ten constitute roughly 3% of the sample. According to the study, the label for this sample's treatment or condition signals: live attenuated yellow fever vaccine strain. Specimen: CD4+ T cells sorted from PBMCs, collected on the day of the first yellow fever vaccination. All receptors come from a man aged 18 to 29 who received the YFV17D yellow fever vaccine.

This clonotype was detected ten times or more. This chain links TRBV5-6 with TRBJ2-2; no definite D call. V lost 4 bases, J lost 7 bases, and 5 bases lay in between. Germline loops: CDR1 SGHDT, CDR2 YYEEEE. The CDR3 length is 11 residues. The CDR3 DNA is TGTGCCAGCAGCCGTAGCGGGGAGCTGTTTTTT. This sequence encodes CASSRSGELFF.

This clonotype was counted ten times or more. The genes are TRBV3-1 and TRBJ1-6; 8 bases are shared with TRBD1. CDR1 is LGHDT and CDR2 is YNNKEL in the germline V gene (reference sequence). The CDR3 loop spans 14 amino acids. With V trimmed by 4 bases and J by 10 bases, 6 bases remained unmatched. Here the CDR3 reads CASSRAGGGSPLHF. In DNA, the CDR3 is TGTGCCAGCAGCCGTGCAGGGGGCGGATCACCCCTCCACTTT. The complete variable domain, with remaining parts taken from reference TRBV3-1 and TRBJ1-6, reads DTAVSQTPKYLVTQMGNDKSIKCEQNLGHDTMYWYKQDSKKFLKIMFSYNNKELIINETVPNRFSPKSPDKAHLNLHINSLELGDSAVYFCASSRAGGGSPLHFGNGTRLTVT.

This clonotype was counted many times. The genes are TRBV24-1 and TRBJ2-5, with 10 nucleotides matching TRBD1. V shed 9 bases, J shed 4 bases, and the junction held 7 bases outside the gene matches. The CDR3 is 14 amino acids. Germline V CDR1 and CDR2: KGHDR, SFDVKD. In nucleotides, the CDR3 is TGTGCCACCTCCGGGACAGGGGATCGAGAGACCCAGTACTTC. Translation gives CATSGTGDRETQYF.

Many counts were recorded for this clonotype. The genes are TRBV12-3 or TRBV12-4 and TRBJ2-7, with TRBD2 matching 13 bases. The CDR3 runs to 14 residues. Germline trimming cut 6 bases from V and 7 bases from J; bases unmatched to any gene: 6. The CDR3, as DNA: TGTGCCAGCAGCGGGACTAGCGGGACGGGTGAGCAGTACTTC. As protein: CASSGTSGTGEQYF.

Ten or more counts support this clonotype. The chain has TRBV12-3 or TRBV12-4 and TRBJ1-4, with no clear D. There are 11 residues in the CDR3. Trimming removed 6 bases at V and 10 bases at J, with 9 bases between. The CDR3 sequence: CASRQEGKLFF. The CDR3 DNA reads TGTGCCAGCAGGCAGGAGGGAAAACTGTTTTTT.

The gene calls are TRBV28 and TRBJ2-4; no clear D gene. V lost 1 base to trimming and J lost 0 bases, with 10 bases between them. Per germline, CDR1 MDHEN and CDR2 SYDVKM. CDR3 size: 16 residues. Here the CDR3 DNA reads TGTGCCAGCAGTTTATTTGACTGGGGAGCCAAAAACATTCAGTACTTC. Its translation is CASSLFDWGAKNIQYF.

This clonotype was counted at least ten times. The chain recombines TRBV9 with TRBJ2-1, with D possibly being TRBD1 (5 bases). This CDR3 has 15 residues. Germline CDR1 and CDR2: SGDLS and YYNGEE. V was pared by 0 bases and J by 10 bases, with 17 bases between. The DNA of the CDR3 is TGTGCCAGCAGCGTAGGACAGTTTGGGCAGGGCGAGCAGTTCTTC. It is translated as CASSVGQFGQGEQFF.

This clonotype occurred many times. The V and J genes are TRBV6-5 and TRBJ1-6, with a weak D call TRBD1 (6 bases). This CDR3 comprises 15 residues. V lost 6 bases and J 7 bases, leaving 16 bases between the germline ends. Germline CDR1 is MNHEY and CDR2 is SVGAGI. CDR3 loop: CASRRLFQGNSPLHF. CDR3 nucleotides: TGTGCCAGCAGACGCCTATTTCAGGGGAATTCACCCCTCCACTTT.

This clonotype came up a few times. This chain connects TRBV5-1 to TRBJ1-1; possibly TRBD1 for D (5 bases). Between the trimmed V and J ends, which lost 1 base and 4 bases, there was a span of 17 bases. The CDR3 length is 16 residues. Per germline, CDR1 SGHRS and CDR2 YFSETQ. The CDR3 here is CASSLRFRQGPTEAFF. The CDR3 nucleotides read TGCGCCAGCAGCTTGCGGTTTCGGCAGGGACCCACTGAAGCTTTCTTT.

This clonotype was seen ten or more times. V usage is TRBV6-5 and J usage is TRBJ2-3; TRBD2 aligns across 11 bases. J was trimmed by 0 bases and V by 2 bases; bases with no gene match: 7. CDR3 length: 18 amino acids. Per the germline V gene, CDR1 is MNHEY and CDR2 is SVGAGI. CDR3 sequence: CASSYQRRLAGSTDTQYF. As DNA, the CDR3 is TGTGCCAGCAGTTACCAAAGGAGACTAGCGGGGAGCACAGATACGCAGTATTTT.

This clonotype was found many times. The V and J genes are TRBV15 and TRBJ2-3; 8 bases map to TRBD2. J lost 4 bases, V lost 0 bases, and 18 bases had no gene match. Germline-derived CDR1 and CDR2 are LNHNV and YYDKDF (reference sequence). This CDR3 has 20 amino acids. For the CDR3, the DNA is TGTGCCACCAGCAGAGATCCACCTGGGACGGGGGGGCGACTGGCAGATACGCAGTATTTT. Its protein product is CATSRDPPGTGGRLADTQYF.

In this sample, this clonotype turned up a few times. This chain uses TRBV5-1 with TRBJ2-5; tentatively, D is TRBD1 (5 bases). CDR1 is SGHRS, CDR2 YFSETQ, per germline. The ends were cut back, 2 bases at V and 2 bases at J, with 10 bases in the middle. The length of the CDR3 is 14 residues. CDR3 residues: CASSFQGDQETQYF. The CDR3, as DNA: TGCGCCAGCAGCTTCCAAGGGGATCAAGAGACCCAGTACTTC.

In its sample, this clonotype was seen many times. The V and J genes are TRBV7-2 and TRBJ1-5; D remains unclear. Germline V gives CDR1 SGHTA, CDR2 FQGNSA. The CDR3 runs to 13 residues. V was clipped by 5 bases and J by 0 bases, with 5 bases between them. CDR3: CASSPSSNQPQHF. CDR3 nucleotide sequence: TGTGCCAGCAGCCCCTCTAGCAATCAGCCCCAGCATTTT.

This clonotype was seen a few times. The rearrangement uses TRBV20-1 and TRBJ1-6; 7 nucleotides align to TRBD1. Germline V gives CDR1 DFQATT, CDR2 SNEGSKA (reference sequence). V shed 1 base, J shed 8 bases, and the junction held 5 bases outside the gene matches. CDR3 length equals 14 residues. The CDR3 protein is CSARGQGGYSPLHF. The CDR3 DNA sequence: TGCAGTGCTAGAGGACAGGGTGGATATTCACCCCTCCACTTT.

This rearrangement joins TRBV10-3 to TRBJ2-5; D possibly corresponds to TRBD1 (6 bases). V dropped 4 bases and J dropped 1 base, with 10 bases sitting between them. The germline V gene encodes CDR1 ENHRY and CDR2 SYGVKD. This CDR3 comprises 14 residues. CDR3 residues: CAISAGDGQETQYF. The CDR3 nucleotides read TGTGCCATCAGTGCAGGGGACGGCCAAGAGACCCAGTACTTC.

This clonotype has only a few counts. V is TRBV28 and J is TRBJ1-2, with unresolved D. Trimming cost V 7 bases and J 5 bases, with 17 bases left between them. The V gene's germline CDR1 is MDHEN and CDR2 SYDVKM. This CDR3 comprises 14 residues. The CDR3 DNA reads as TGTGCCAGCAAACAGAGCAGTGTACCTTATGGCTACACCTTC. Its translation: CASKQSSVPYGYTF.

The rearrangement uses TRBV23-1 and TRBJ2-1; TRBD2 agrees at 12 bases. TRBV23-1 falls under the ORF class, with uncertain function. The ends lost 0 bases at V and 4 bases at J; junction bases unmatched: 16. The CDR3 loop spans 21 amino acids. The CDR3 DNA reads TGCGCCAGCAGTCAATCGCCATTGACTAGCGGGGGACTCCCAGTTTACAATGAGCAGTTCTTC. Translation gives CASSQSPLTSGGLPVYNEQFF.

This clonotype was detected only a few times. V gene TRBV7-2 combines with J gene TRBJ1-5; 7 nucleotides agree with TRBD1. There are 13 residues in the CDR3. Germline CDR1 is SGHTA and CDR2 is FQGNSA. V gave up 2 bases and J gave up 7 bases; unmatched junction bases: 2. Here the CDR3 reads CASSLTGEQPQHF. The CDR3 nucleotides are TGTGCCAGCAGCTTAACAGGGGAACAGCCCCAGCATTTT.

J is TRBJ2-7 and V is TRBV18, with a weak D call TRBD1 (5 bases). CDR3 length: 14 amino acids. V dropped 3 bases and J dropped 1 base, with 10 bases sitting between them. Germline V CDR1 and CDR2: KGHSH, LQKENI. The CDR3 DNA reads as TGTGCCAGCTCACCTGACAGTCTTTCCTACGAGCAGTACTTC. As protein: CASSPDSLSYEQYF. Full variable domain (missing parts from reference TRBV18 and TRBJ2-7): NAGVMQNPRHLVRRRGQEARLRCSPMKGHSHVYWYRQLPEEGLKFMVYLQKENIIDESGMPKERFSAEFPKEGPSILRIQQVVRGDSAAYFCASSPDSLSYEQYFGPGTRLTVT.

This clonotype was counted many times. V usage is TRBV5-1 and J usage is TRBJ2-4; 8 bases are shared with TRBD1. The CDR3 is 17 residues long. V lost 4 bases, J lost 0 bases, and 9 bases stayed unmatched. Germline-derived CDR1 and CDR2 are SGHRS and YFSETQ. CDR3 sequence reads: CASSMGQVIIAKNIQYF. The CDR3 bases are TGCGCCAGCAGCATGGGACAGGTGATAATAGCCAAAAACATTCAGTACTTC.

This clonotype was counted only a few times. The CDR3 DNA sequence: TGTGCCAGCAGCTCAACCGCCGTAAAGGGCTATGGCTACACCTTC. Encoded protein: CASSSTAVKGYGYTF. The rearrangement uses TRBV5-6 and TRBJ1-2; D not certain. The germline V gene has CDR1 SGHDT and CDR2 YYEEEE. The CDR3 spans 15 residues. V lost 3 bases to trimming and J lost 4 bases, with 16 bases between them.